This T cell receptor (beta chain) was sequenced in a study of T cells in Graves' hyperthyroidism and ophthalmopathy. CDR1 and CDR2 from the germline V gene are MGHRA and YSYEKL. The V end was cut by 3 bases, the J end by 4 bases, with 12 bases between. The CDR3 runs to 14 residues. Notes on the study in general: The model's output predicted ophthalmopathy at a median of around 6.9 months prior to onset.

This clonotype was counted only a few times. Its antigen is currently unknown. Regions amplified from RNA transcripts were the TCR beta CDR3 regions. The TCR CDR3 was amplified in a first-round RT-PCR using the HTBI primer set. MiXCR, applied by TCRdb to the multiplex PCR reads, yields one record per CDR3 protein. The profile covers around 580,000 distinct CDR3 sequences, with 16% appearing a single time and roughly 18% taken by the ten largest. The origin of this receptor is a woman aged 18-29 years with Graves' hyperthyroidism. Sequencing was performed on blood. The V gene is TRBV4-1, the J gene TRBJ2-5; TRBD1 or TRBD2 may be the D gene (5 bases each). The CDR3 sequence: CASSQYRGGETQYF. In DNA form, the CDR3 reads TGCGCCAGCAGCCAGTACCGTGGGGGAGAGACCCAGTACTTC.